These T cell receptor beta chains were read from a single sample in a study of cytomegalovirus exposure and HLA in healthy donors. Using immunoSEQ multiplex PCR, the repertoire was profiled, and TCRdb retains in-frame clones only, with some absent. This sample has 120,000 or so clones, with around 84% found just once. Sequencing was performed on PBMCs. The receptors shown here come from a woman aged 40-49 years in good health and CMV-seronegative. The CDR3 runs from the conserved cysteine through the conserved F or W. D genes are given only for firm matches. Some rows have no size entry. The others give once, few or many, or a class for an expanded clone.

TRBV2	-	TRBJ2-2	-	TGTGCCAGCAGCCCGCTAGGGGCTGGGGAGCTGTTTTTT	CASSPLGAGELFF
TRBV7-9	-	TRBJ2-7	-	TGTGCCAGCAGCCCTCCCGGCGGATCCTACGAGCAGTACTTC	CASSPPGGSYEQYF
TRBV19	once	TRBJ2-3	TRBD2	TGTGCCAGTAGTGTTAGCGGAGGCGGGGGAGATACGCAGTATTTT	CASSVSGGGGDTQYF
TRBV21-1	-	TRBJ1-5	-	TGTGCCAGCAGCAAAGTTCCGGGAAAGCGACAGCCCCAGCATTTT	CASSKVPGKRQPQHF
TRBV2	few	TRBJ1-4	-	TGTGCCAGCAGTGGACAGGCAATTTCAACTAATGAAAAACTGTTTTTT	CASSGQAISTNEKLFF
TRBV5-1	once	TRBJ2-2	-	TGCGCCAGCAGGGGGCAGGACACCGGGGAGCTGTTTTTT	CASRGQDTGELFF
TRBV5-1	-	TRBJ2-5	-	TGCGCCAGCAGTCCCCTTAGCGGCCAAGAGACCCAGTACTTC	CASSPLSGQETQYF
TRBV6-1	-	TRBJ2-7	TRBD2	TGTGCCAGCAGTGAAGTGAGGTTGATTAGCGGGACTTCCGCCTACGAGCAGTACTTC	CASSEVRLISGTSAYEQYF
TRBV9	once	TRBJ1-5	-	TGTGCCAGCAGCGTAGAACCGGGAGCGTCGCCCCAGCATTTT	CASSVEPGASPQHF
TRBV7-9	-	TRBJ2-1	-	TGTGCCAGCAGCGCCCGCCAGGGCAGGGGGGCCCACAATGAGCAGTTCTTC	CASSARQGRGAHNEQFF
TRBV2	-	TRBJ2-3	TRBD2	TGTGCCAGCAGTGATCGGGTAGCGGGAGAAGGAGATACGCAGTATTTT	CASSDRVAGEGDTQYF
TRBV15	few	TRBJ2-3	TRBD1	TGTGCCACCAGCAGTACAGGGGGTAGCACAGATACGCAGTATTTT	CATSSTGGSTDTQYF
TRBV10-3	-	TRBJ1-1	TRBD1	TGTGCCACCGGACAGGGGGTATTACCTGAAGCTTTCTTT	CATGQGVLPEAFF
TRBV27	-	TRBJ1-1	-	TGTGCCAGCACTCCAAGGACACATCCCACTGAAGCTTTCTTT	CASTPRTHPTEAFF
TRBV28	once	TRBJ2-4	-	TGTGCCAGCAGTTCCGATCAGAAAAACATTCAGTACTTC	CASSSDQKNIQYF
TRBV20-1	-	TRBJ2-7	-	TGCAGTGCTAGAGCGGACGAGCAGTACTTC	CSARADEQYF
TRBV7-9	-	TRBJ1-6	TRBD1	TGTGCCAGCAGCCTCCGACAGGGGGCGGGTAATTCACCCCTCCACTTT	CASSLRQGAGNSPLHF
TRBV2	few	TRBJ1-2	-	TGTGCCAGCAGTGAAGTCATTACCAGGGGTTCAGGCTACACCTTC	CASSEVITRGSGYTF
TRBV10-3	-	TRBJ2-7	TRBD1	TGTGCCATCAGACGACAGGGGCCTTACGAGCAGTACTTC	CAIRRQGPYEQYF
TRBV28	-	TRBJ2-7	TRBD1	TGTGCCAGCAGTTTATCCCAGGGGGCTTTTAACTACGAGCAGTACTTC	CASSLSQGAFNYEQYF
TRBV18	-	TRBJ1-2	-	TGTGCCAGCTCACAGGACAAACTCTATGGCTACACCTTC	CASSQDKLYGYTF
TRBV6-5	-	TRBJ2-2	-	TGTGCCAGCCAGAAAACGGGCACCGGGGAGCTGTTTTTT	CASQKTGTGELFF